This T cell receptor (beta chain) is from a study of blood T cells in healthy people across ages. Findings of the study overall: The recorded TCR beta diversity per million T cells decreased in a roughly linear manner with age. It was the long-lived donors that had more naive CD4+ cells and higher diversity than aged donors.

This clonotype has ten or more counts. Its antigen is unknown. Trimming removed 1 base at V and 4 bases at J, with 7 bases between. Looked up from germline, CDR1 is SQVTM and CDR2 is ANQGSEA. The CDR3 extends over 12 amino acids. The authors ran a second PCR of 7 to 11 cycles using a sample-barcoded 5' primer and a J-beta primer mix. A template-switch adaptor that had 12 random nucleotides put a tag on each cDNA molecule. TCRdb reprocessed the 5' RACE reads with MiXCR, giving one entry per CDR3 protein. Among about 1.7 million distinct CDR3 sequences listed, about 28% were seen once. The sequenced sample consisted of blood. The TCR sequence derives from a woman aged 25 to 39 in good health. The chain combines TRBV29-1 with TRBJ1-2, with D tentatively TRBD1 (5 bases). The CDR3 region has the DNA TGCAGCGTTGAAGGAGGGACCTATGGCTACACCTTC. This codes for CSVEGGTYGYTF.